The entry below describes one TCR beta chain. In this sample, this clonotype turned up a few times. Its antigen is currently not known. Per-nucleotide qualities are absent, and no much larger clonotype sits a single base away. Per the germline V gene (reference sequence), MNHEY is the CDR1 and SMNVEV is the CDR2. Spanning cysteine to phenylalanine, the CDR3 consists of 15 amino acids. The read is trimmed to its CDR3 DNA, 45 bases read in frame from base 1. V is pruned by 5 bases and J by 3 bases, leaving 5 bases of the junction without a gene match. These data are taken from a study of T cells in Graves' hyperthyroidism and ophthalmopathy (dated by TCRdb to between 2018 and 2020). Looking at the study overall: Peripheral blood was collected at initial diagnosis, before any treatment. The roughly 100 discovery patients were divided at random into training and test sets in a 7:3 ratio. Once sampling was done, hyperthyroidism patients were given methimazole at a starting dose of 30 mg daily, whereas ophthalmopathy patients were given high-dose intravenous methylprednisolone. An independent validation cohort of 18 to 20 hyperthyroidism patients and 17 patients who later progressed to ophthalmopathy tested prospective prediction of ophthalmopathy. Thyroid tissue and blood T-cell repertoires from six Graves' hyperthyroidism patients were also compared in the study. TCR V-J signatures able to tell the groups apart were searched for in a discovery cohort of 100 or so patients, of whom over 40 had Graves' ophthalmopathy and around 58 had stable Graves' hyperthyroidism. The paper reports TCR Vbeta CDR3 sequencing of more than 120 peripheral blood samples: 43 ophthalmopathy, approximately 74 hyperthyroidism and approximately 17 progressor patients. What the study reported, not specific to this receptor: Most expanded thyroid clonotypes (frequency above 0.001) were also detected in blood, a finding suggesting that blood repertoires may reflect thyroid immune responses. Sample size was not statistically predetermined, and investigators were not blinded to group allocation. In validation, the model predicted progression to ophthalmopathy with approximately 71% sensitivity and 72% to 85% specificity, a median of about 6.7 months before onset. Ophthalmopathy was separated from stable hyperthyroidism by a 13 V-J signature model, with about 88% sensitivity and around 81% specificity obtained in cross-validation and 80%/75% obtained in testing.

The TCR beta CDR3 regions were amplified from the RNA transcripts. The first round of RT-PCR for the TCR CDR3 was performed with the HTBI primer set and the Qiagen OneStep RT-PCR kit. Libraries were constructed in a second round of multiplex PCR, after which size selection and purification were performed. Libraries were sequenced paired-end with 100 bp reads on an Illumina HiSeq2000. The study's own analysis went as follows. SOAPnuke was used to process the raw data, removing reads that contained adapters or uncalled bases, had a mean Phred below 15, or lacked an exact match to the constant primer or identifier. COPE v1.2.5 was used to merge the high-quality paired reads, and each unique nucleotide sequence was defined as a clonotype. MiTCR v1.1 was used to align clonotypes to the IMGT TRBV, TRBD and TRBJ reference segments. Analysis was restricted to V-J combinations with a frequency above 0.0001, which covered 99.2% of repertoires. The TCS score was defined as the ratio of F50 (clonal expansion) to E x V (chaos), calculated using BLOSUM62-based TCRdist between CDR3 peptides within each V-J. Welch's t-statistics and random forest reduced fewer than 550 V-J features to about 13, which were used in a naive Bayes classifier (R e1071). TCRdb reanalyzed the raw reads on its own, using fastp at Q25 for trimming and MiXCR for clone calling, and kept in-frame beta chains. Identical CDR3 protein sequences are pooled into one entry, listed with their most common genes and DNA. These V and J calls rely on TCRdb rather than the paper's analysis. This sample is represented by approximately 320,000 distinct CDR3 sequences; roughly 15% of them were singletons. Approximately 33% of the sample lies in the top ten.

Stable Graves' hyperthyroidism was defined as the absence of progression to ophthalmopathy over 18 months of follow-up. Hyperthyroidism patients were newly diagnosed, with disease duration under 2 months, and aged 18 to 65 years. The study excluded patients with uncontrolled infections, other autoimmune diseases, pregnancy or lactation. Diagnoses relied on clinical symptoms, serum thyroxine and TRAb, thyroid ultrasound and orbital computed tomography. PBMCs were isolated from about 10 ml of fresh peripheral blood by Ficoll-Paque density gradient centrifugation. Trizol reagent was used to extract total RNA, and RNA quality was then checked on an Agilent 2100 Bioanalyzer.

The rearrangement joined TRBV27 to TRBJ2-3; 10 of the junction bases match TRBD2. Sequencing used blood. This TCR was recovered from a man in his thirties or forties with Graves' hyperthyroidism. The CDR3 amino acid sequence is: CASSPRAGGTDTQYF. The DNA sequence is as follows: TGTGCCAGCAGTCCACGAGCGGGAGGGACAGATACGCAGTATTTT.